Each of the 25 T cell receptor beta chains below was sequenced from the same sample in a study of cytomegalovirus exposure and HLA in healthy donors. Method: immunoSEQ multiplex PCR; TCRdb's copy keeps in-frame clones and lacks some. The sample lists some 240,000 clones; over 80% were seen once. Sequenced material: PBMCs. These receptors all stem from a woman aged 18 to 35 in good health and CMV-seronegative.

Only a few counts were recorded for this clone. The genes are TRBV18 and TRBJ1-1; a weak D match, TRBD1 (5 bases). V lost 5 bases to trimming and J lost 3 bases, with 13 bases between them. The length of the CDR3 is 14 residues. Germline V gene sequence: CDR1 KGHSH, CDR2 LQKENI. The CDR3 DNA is TGTGCCAGCTCAGCCATACGGGGGGACACTGAAGCTTTCTTT. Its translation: CASSAIRGDTEAFF.

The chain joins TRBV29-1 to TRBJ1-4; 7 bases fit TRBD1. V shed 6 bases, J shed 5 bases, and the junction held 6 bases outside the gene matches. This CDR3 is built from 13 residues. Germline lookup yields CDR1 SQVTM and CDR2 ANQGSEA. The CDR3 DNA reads TGCAGCGTCCGGGACAGCCTCAATGAAAAACTGTTTTTT. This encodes CSVRDSLNEKLFF.

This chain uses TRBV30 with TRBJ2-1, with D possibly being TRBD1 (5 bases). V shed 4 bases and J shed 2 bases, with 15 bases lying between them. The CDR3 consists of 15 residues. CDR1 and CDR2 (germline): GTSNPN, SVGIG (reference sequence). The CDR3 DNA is TGTGCCTGGATGGTCAAGGGGCCCCCCTACAATGAGCAGTTCTTC. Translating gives CAWMVKGPPYNEQFF.

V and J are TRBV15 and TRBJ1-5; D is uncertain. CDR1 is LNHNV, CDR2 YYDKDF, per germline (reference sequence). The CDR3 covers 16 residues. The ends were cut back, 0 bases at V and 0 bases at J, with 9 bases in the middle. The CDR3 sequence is CATSRDYTASNQPQHF. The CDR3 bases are TGTGCCACCAGCAGAGATTATACGGCTAGCAATCAGCCCCAGCATTTT. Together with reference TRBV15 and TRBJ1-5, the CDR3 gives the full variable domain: DAMVIQNPRYQVTQFGKPVTLSCSQTLNHNVMYWYQQKSSQAPKLLFHYYDKDFNNEADTPDNFQSRRPNTSFCFLDIRSPGLGDTAMYLCATSRDYTASNQPQHFGDGTRLSIL.

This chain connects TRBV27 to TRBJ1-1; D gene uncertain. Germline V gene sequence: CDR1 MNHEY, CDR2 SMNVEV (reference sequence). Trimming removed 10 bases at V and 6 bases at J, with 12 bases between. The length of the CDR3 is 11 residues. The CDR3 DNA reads TGTGCCACCGGAACCGGGGCTGAAGCTTTCTTT. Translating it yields CATGTGAEAFF.

DNA for the CDR3: TGTGCCAGCAGCCCGGACAGCGGTCAAGAGACCCAGTACTTC. Translated, it gives CASSPDSGQETQYF. The chain recombines TRBV7-3 with TRBJ2-5, with a weak D call TRBD1 (6 bases). Trimming removed 5 bases from V and 2 bases from J, with 12 bases in between. The CDR3 length is 14 residues. The germline V gene has CDR1 SGHTA and CDR2 FQGTGA.

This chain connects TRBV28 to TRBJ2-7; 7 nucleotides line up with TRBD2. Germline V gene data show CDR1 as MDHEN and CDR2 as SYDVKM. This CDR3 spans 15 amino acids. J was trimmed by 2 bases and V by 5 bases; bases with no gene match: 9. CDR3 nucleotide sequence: TGTGCCAGCAGTAGCGGGACCGCTCCCCCCTACGAGCAGTACTTC. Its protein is CASSSGTAPPYEQYF.

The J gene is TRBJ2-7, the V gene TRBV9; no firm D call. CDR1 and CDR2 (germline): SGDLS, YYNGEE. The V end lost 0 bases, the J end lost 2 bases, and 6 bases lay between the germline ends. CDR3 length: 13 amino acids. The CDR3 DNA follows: TGTGCCAGCAGCGTAGAGTCAGCCTACGAGCAGTACTTC. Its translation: CASSVESAYEQYF.

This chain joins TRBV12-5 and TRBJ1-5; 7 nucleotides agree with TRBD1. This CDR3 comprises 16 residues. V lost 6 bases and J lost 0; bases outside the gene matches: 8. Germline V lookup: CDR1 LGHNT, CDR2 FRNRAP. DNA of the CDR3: TGTGCTAGTGGGGGACAGCTACTATATAGCAATCAGCCCCAGCATTTT. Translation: CASGGQLLYSNQPQHF.

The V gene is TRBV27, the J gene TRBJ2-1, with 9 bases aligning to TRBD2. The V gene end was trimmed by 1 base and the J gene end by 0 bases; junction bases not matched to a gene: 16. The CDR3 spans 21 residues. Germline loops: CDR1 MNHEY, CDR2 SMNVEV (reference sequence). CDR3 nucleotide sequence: TGTGCCAGCAGTTTATACTCTAGCGGGGAGGCGCCCTCCATCTCCTACAATGAGCAGTTCTTC. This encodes CASSLYSSGEAPSISYNEQFF.

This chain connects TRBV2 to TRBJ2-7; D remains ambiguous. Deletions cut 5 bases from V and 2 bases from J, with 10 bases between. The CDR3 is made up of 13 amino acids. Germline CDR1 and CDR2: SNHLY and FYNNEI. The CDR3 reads CASSYSTAYEQYF. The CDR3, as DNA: TGTGCCAGCAGTTACTCAACAGCCTACGAGCAGTACTTC.

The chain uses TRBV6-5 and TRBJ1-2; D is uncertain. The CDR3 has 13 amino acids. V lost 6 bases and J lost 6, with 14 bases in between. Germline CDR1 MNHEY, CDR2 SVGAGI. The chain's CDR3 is CASRGGPTDGYTF. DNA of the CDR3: TGTGCCAGCAGGGGTGGACCAACTGATGGCTACACCTTC.

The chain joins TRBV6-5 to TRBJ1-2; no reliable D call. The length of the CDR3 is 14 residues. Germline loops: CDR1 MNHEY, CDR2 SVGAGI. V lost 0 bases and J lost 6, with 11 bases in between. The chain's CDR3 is CASSYSNRAHGYTF. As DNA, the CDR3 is TGTGCCAGCAGTTACTCGAATAGGGCTCATGGCTACACCTTC.

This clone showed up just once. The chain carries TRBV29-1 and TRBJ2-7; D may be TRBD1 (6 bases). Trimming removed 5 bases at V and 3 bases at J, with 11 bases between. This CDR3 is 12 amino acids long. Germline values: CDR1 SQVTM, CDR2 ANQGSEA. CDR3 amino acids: CSVREGVYEQYF. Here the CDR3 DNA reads TGCAGCGTTCGAGAGGGGGTCTACGAGCAGTACTTC.

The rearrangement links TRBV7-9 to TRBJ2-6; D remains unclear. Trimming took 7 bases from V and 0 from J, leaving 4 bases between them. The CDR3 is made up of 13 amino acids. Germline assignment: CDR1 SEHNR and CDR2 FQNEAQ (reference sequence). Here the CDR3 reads CASIFSGANVLTF. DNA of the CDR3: TGTGCCAGCATCTTCTCTGGGGCCAACGTCCTGACTTTC.

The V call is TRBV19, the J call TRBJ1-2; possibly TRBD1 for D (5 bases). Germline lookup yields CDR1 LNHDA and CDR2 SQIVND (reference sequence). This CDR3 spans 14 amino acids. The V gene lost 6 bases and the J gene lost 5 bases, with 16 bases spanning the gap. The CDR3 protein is CASSTGRSSYGYTF. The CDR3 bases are TGTGCCAGTAGCACGGGACGGTCCTCGTATGGCTACACCTTC.

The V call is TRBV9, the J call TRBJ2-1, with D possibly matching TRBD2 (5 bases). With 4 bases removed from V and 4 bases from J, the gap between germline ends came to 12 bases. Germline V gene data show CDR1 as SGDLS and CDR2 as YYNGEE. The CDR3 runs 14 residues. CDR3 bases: TGTGCCAGCAGCTCCCGGACTTCATACAATGAGCAGTTCTTC. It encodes CASSSRTSYNEQFF.

The CDR3 loop is CASSRLILDMNTEAFF. In DNA form, the CDR3 reads TGTGCCAGCTCACGACTCATTCTTGACATGAACACTGAAGCTTTCTTT. The J gene is TRBJ1-1, the V gene TRBV18; no firm D call. This CDR3 has 16 residues. CDR1 is KGHSH, CDR2 LQKENI, per germline. The V end lost 4 bases, the J end lost 0 bases, and 15 bases lay between the germline ends. The whole variable domain, filled in from reference TRBV18 and TRBJ1-1, reads NAGVMQNPRHLVRRRGQEARLRCSPMKGHSHVYWYRQLPEEGLKFMVYLQKENIIDESGMPKERFSAEFPKEGPSILRIQQVVRGDSAAYFCASSRLILDMNTEAFFGQGTRLTVV.

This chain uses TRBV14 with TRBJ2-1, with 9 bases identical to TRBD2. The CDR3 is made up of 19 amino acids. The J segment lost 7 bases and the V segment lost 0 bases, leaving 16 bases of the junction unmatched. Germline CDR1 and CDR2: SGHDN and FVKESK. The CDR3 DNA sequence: TGTGCCAGCAGCCAAGAGAGCGACCGTAGCGGGGGCATGTGGAATGAGCAGTTCTTC. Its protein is CASSQESDRSGGMWNEQFF.

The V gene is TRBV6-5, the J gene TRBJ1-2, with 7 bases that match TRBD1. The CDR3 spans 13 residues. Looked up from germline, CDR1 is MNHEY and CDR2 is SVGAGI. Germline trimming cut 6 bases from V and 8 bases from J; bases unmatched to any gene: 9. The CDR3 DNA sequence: TGTGCCAGCAGCCTAGGGACAGAGACAGGCTACACCTTC. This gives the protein CASSLGTETGYTF.

In DNA form, the CDR3 reads TGTGCCAGCAGCTTAGGGGGGACAGGTCATCTCTCCTACGAGCAGTACTTC. It encodes CASSLGGTGHLSYEQYF. J is TRBJ2-7 and V is TRBV7-4; 8 nucleotides align to TRBD1. CDR1 is SGHVT and CDR2 is SQSDAQ in the germline V gene. Trimming took 1 base from V and 0 from J; bases not matched to a gene: 8. The CDR3 is 17 amino acids.

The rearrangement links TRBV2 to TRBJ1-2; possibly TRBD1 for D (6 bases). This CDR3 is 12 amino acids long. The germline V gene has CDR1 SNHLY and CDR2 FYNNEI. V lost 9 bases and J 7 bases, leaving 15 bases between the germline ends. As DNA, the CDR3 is TGTGCCAGGGGAACAGGGTCGGGTGGCTACACCTTC. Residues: CARGTGSGGYTF.

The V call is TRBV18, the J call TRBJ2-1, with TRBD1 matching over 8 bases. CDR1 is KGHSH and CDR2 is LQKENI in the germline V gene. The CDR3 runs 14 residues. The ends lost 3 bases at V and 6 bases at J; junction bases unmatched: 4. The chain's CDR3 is CASSPSTGVNEQFF. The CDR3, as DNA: TGTGCCAGCTCACCGTCGACAGGGGTCAATGAGCAGTTCTTC.

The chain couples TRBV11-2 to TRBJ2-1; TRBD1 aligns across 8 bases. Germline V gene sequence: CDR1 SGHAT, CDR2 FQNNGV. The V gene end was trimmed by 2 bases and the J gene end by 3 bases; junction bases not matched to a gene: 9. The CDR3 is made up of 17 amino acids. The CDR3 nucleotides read TGTGCCAGCAGCTTAAAGGGACAGGTCAGTTTCTACAATGAGCAGTTCTTC. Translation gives CASSLKGQVSFYNEQFF.

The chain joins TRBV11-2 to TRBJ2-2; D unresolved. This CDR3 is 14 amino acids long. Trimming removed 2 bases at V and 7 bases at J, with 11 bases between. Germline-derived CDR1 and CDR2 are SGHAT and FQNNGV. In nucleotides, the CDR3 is TGTGCCAGCAGCTTAAACAGACCTAGCGGGGAGCTGTTTTTT. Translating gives CASSLNRPSGELFF. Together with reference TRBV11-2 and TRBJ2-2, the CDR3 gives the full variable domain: EAGVAQSPRYKIIEKRQSVAFWCNPISGHATLYWYQQILGQGPKLLIQFQNNGVVDDSQLPKDRFSAERLKGVDSTLKIQPAKLEDSAVYLCASSLNRPSGELFFGEGSRLTVL.